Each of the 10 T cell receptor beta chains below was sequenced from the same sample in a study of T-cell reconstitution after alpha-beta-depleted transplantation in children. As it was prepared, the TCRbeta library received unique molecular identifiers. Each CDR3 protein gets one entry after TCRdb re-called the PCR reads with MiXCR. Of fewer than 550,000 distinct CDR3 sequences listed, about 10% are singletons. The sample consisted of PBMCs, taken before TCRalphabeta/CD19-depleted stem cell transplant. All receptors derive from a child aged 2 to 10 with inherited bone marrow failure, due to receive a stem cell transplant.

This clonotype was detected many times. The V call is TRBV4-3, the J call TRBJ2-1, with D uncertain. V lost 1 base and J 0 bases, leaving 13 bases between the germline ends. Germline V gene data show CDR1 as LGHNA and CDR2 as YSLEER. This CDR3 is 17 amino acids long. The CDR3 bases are TGCGCCAGCAGCCAAGTTACGGGCCAAAGCTCCTACAATGAGCAGTTCTTC. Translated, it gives CASSQVTGQSSYNEQFF.

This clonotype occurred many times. In nucleotides, the CDR3 is TGTGCCAGCAGCCAGAGGGGTGGCGGGATGGAGCAGTTCTTC. It is translated as CASSQRGGGMEQFF. The V and J genes are TRBV4-2 and TRBJ2-1; the D gene is possibly TRBD2 (6 bases). Per germline, CDR1 LGHNA and CDR2 YNFKEQ. The CDR3 extends over 14 amino acids. With 3 bases removed from V and 10 bases from J, the gap between germline ends came to 16 bases.

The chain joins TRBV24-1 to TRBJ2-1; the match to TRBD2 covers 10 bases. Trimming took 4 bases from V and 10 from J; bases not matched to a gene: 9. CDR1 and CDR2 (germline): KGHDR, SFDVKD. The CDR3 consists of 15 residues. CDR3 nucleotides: TGTGCCACCAGTGAGGGACAAGCGGGAGGGGGCGAGCAGTTCTTC. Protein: CATSEGQAGGGEQFF.

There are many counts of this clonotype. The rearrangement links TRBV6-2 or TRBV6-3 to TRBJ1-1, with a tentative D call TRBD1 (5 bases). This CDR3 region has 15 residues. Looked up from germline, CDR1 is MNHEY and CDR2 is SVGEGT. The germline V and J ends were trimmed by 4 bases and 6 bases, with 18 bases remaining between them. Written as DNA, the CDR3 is TGTGCCAGCAGTTCCAGCCCAACAGGCTTGCCTGAAGCTTTCTTT. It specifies CASSSSPTGLPEAFF.

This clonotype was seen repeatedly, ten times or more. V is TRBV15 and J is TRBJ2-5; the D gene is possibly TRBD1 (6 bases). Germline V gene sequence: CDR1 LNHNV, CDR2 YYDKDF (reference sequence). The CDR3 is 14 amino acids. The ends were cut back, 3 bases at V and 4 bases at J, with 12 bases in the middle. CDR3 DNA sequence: TGTGCCACCAGCAGGGACAGCCCCCTAGAGACCCAGTACTTC. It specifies CATSRDSPLETQYF. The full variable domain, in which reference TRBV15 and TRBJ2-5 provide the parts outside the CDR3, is DAMVIQNPRYQVTQFGKPVTLSCSQTLNHNVMYWYQQKSSQAPKLLFHYYDKDFNNEADTPDNFQSRRPNTSFCFLDIRSPGLGDTAMYLCATSRDSPLETQYFGPGTRLLVL.

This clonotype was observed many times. CDR3 sequence (DNA): TGCAGTGCTAGAGATTGGGACTCACTCAGATACAATGAGCAGTTCTTC. This gives the protein CSARDWDSLRYNEQFF. The chain carries TRBV20-1 and TRBJ2-1; possibly TRBD2 for D (6 bases). CDR1 is DFQATT and CDR2 is SNEGSKA in the germline V gene (reference sequence). Trimming removed 0 bases at V and 4 bases at J, with 16 bases between. The CDR3 sequence is 16 residues long.

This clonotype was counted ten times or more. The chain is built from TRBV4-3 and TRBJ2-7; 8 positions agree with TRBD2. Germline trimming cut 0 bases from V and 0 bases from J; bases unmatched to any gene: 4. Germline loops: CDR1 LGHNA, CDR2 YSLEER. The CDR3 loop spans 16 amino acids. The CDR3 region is CASSQDLGTSSYEQYF. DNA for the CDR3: TGCGCCAGCAGCCAAGATCTTGGGACTAGCTCCTACGAGCAGTACTTC.

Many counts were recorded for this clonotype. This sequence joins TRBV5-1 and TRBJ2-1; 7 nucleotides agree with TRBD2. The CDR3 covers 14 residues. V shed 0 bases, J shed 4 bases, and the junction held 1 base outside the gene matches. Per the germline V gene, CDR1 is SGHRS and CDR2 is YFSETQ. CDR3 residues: CASSLEGGYNEQFF. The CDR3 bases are TGCGCCAGCAGCTTGGAGGGAGGGTACAATGAGCAGTTCTTC.

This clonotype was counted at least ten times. The CDR3 sequence is CSARELRGRGHGYTF. The CDR3 DNA is TGCAGTGCTAGAGAACTCAGGGGTAGGGGGCATGGCTACACCTTC. The chain carries TRBV20-1 and TRBJ1-2; TRBD1 agrees at 7 bases. Germline CDR1 reads DFQATT; CDR2 reads SNEGSKA (reference sequence). V gave up 0 bases and J gave up 6 bases; unmatched junction bases: 10. This CDR3 is built from 15 residues.

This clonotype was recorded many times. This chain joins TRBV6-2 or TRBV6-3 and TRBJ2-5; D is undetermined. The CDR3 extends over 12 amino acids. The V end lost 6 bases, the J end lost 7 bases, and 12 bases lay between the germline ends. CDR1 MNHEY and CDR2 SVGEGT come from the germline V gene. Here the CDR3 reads CASSQSRGTQYF. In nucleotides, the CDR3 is TGTGCCAGCAGCCAATCCCGCGGGACCCAGTACTTC.